A single sample is the source of the 31 T cell receptor gamma chains below, sequenced in a study of intestinal T cells in coeliac disease. Genomic DNA came from ten approximately 4.7-µm formalin-fixed paraffin-embedded scrolls per case. LymphoTrack primers amplified TRG sequences from 200 ng of biopsy DNA. TCRdb re-identified clones in the multiplex PCR reads via CATT. This table has 2,000 to 3,000 gamma-chain clones, 45% appearing once. Sequenced input: a duodenal biopsy. Every receptor here comes from a human donor with celiac disease.

This clone showed up just a few times. The rearrangement links TRGV2 to TRGJ1 or TRGJ2. The CDR3 is 11 amino acids. Germline V gene sequence: CDR1 EGSNGY, CDR2 YDSYNSKV. J was trimmed by 11 bases and V by 6 bases; bases with no gene match: 10. In DNA, the CDR3 is TGTGCCACCTGGCCCATCGGCCAGAAACTCTTT. Its translation: CATWPIGQKLF.

The V call is TRGV3, the J call TRGJ1 or TRGJ2. The CDR3 covers 15 residues. The V and J ends lost 5 bases and 2 bases, in that order; junction bases with no gene match: 12. Germline V gene data show CDR1 as VTNTFY and CDR2 as YDVSTARD (reference sequence). CDR3 residues: CATWVPPRYYYKKLF. The CDR3 region has the DNA TGTGCCACCTGGGTCCCTCCCAGGTATTATTATAAGAAACTCTTT.

This clone was found a few times. CDR3 amino acids: CATWDRHRDYKKLF. The CDR3 coding sequence is TGTGCCACCTGGGATAGGCATAGAGATTATAAGAAACTCTTT. The chain recombines TRGV3 with TRGJ1 or TRGJ2. This CDR3 comprises 14 residues. Germline V gives CDR1 VTNTFY, CDR2 YDVSTARD (reference sequence). Trimming cost V 4 bases and J 5 bases; bases outside gene matches: 11.

In this sample, this clone turned up a few times. The V call is TRGV3, the J call TRGJ1 or TRGJ2. The junction had 4 bases not matched to a gene; V was cut back by 5 bases and J by 0 bases. This CDR3 has 13 amino acids. Germline V gene lookup returns CDR1 VTNTFY and CDR2 YDVSTARD (reference sequence). The CDR3 coding sequence is TGTGCCACCTGGGGACAGAATTATTATAAGAAACTCTTT. It is translated as CATWGQNYYKKLF.

This chain links TRGV3 with TRGJ1 or TRGJ2. The V gene end was trimmed by 2 bases and the J gene end by 10 bases; junction bases not matched to a gene: 5. Germline assignment: CDR1 VTNTFY and CDR2 YDVSTARD (reference sequence). This CDR3 is built from 11 residues. This CDR3 is CATWDKTKKLF. In DNA, the CDR3 is TGTGCCACCTGGGACAAGACCAAGAAACTCTTT.

The rearrangement joins TRGV9 to TRGJ1 or TRGJ2. The CDR3 runs to 15 residues. Germline assignment: CDR1 GITISATS and CDR2 ISYDGTV (reference sequence). V lost 3 bases to trimming and J lost 3 bases; unmatched junction nucleotides: 11. This CDR3 reads CALWEFPSFYYKKLF. DNA for the CDR3: TGTGCCTTGTGGGAGTTCCCTTCTTTTTATTATAAGAAACTCTTT.

This clone showed up just a few times. V gene TRGV3 combines with J gene TRGJ1 or TRGJ2. The CDR3 length is 14 residues. The trim removed 0 bases at V and 4 bases at J, leaving 6 bases unmatched. Germline loops: CDR1 VTNTFY, CDR2 YDVSTARD (reference sequence). CDR3 nucleotides: TGTGCCACCTGGGACAGGCTATTGTATTATAAGAAACTCTTT. Protein sequence: CATWDRLLYYKKLF.

Comments on this clone: Compared with germline, one end of the junction differs, possibly owing to a read error. DNA for the CDR3: TGTGCCACCTGGGACGGCAGGGGGGATTACAAGAAACTCTTT. As protein: CATWDGRGDYKKLF. The rearrangement joins TRGV2 to TRGJ1 or TRGJ2. There are 14 residues in the CDR3. The germline gives CDR1 EGSNGY, CDR2 YDSYNSKV.

Relative to its sample, this clone is large. Other DNA sequences from this sample encode an identical CDR3 as well. V gene TRGV11 combines with J gene TRGJP2. TRGV11 is an ORF; its function is uncertain. After removal of 8 bases from V and 2 bases from J, the junction contained 11 bases not matched to a gene. The CDR3 has 16 residues. The CDR3 loop reads CACWRRGKSSDWIKTF. CDR3 DNA: TGTGCCTGCTGGAGGCGAGGTAAAAGTAGTGATTGGATCAAGACGTTT.

This clone was picked up one time. The chain recombines TRGV8 with TRGJ1 or TRGJ2. V shed 9 bases and J 4 bases; nucleotides not matched to a gene: 12. Per germline, CDR1 VENAVY and CDR2 YDSYNSRV. The CDR3 runs 13 residues. The CDR3 nucleotides read TGTGCCACCGTGCAACCGGGGTATTATAAGAAACTCTTT. This translates into CATVQPGYYKKLF.

The rearrangement uses TRGV3 and TRGJ1 or TRGJ2. The CDR3 is made up of 14 amino acids. Germline lookup yields CDR1 VTNTFY and CDR2 YDVSTARD (reference sequence). J lost 8 bases, V lost 2 bases, and 12 bases had no gene match. DNA of the CDR3: TGTGCCACCTGGGACACCACCCTTTCGGATAAGAAACTCTTT. Its translation is CATWDTTLSDKKLF.

The chain recombines TRGV10 with TRGJ1 or TRGJ2. TRGV10 carries the ORF label, with uncertain function. The CDR3 totals 20 residues. V shed 11 bases and J 4 bases; nucleotides not matched to a gene: 33. CDR3 sequence reads: CAARDGPGRRGVNQYYKKLF. The CDR3 DNA sequence: TGTGCTGCGCGGGATGGGCCGGGGCGCCGCGGTGTCAATCAATATTATAAGAAACTCTTT.

The genes are TRGV2 and TRGJ1 or TRGJ2. The CDR3 runs 11 residues. The J segment lost 9 bases and the V segment lost 10 bases, leaving 12 bases of the junction unmatched. Per the germline V gene, CDR1 is EGSNGY and CDR2 is YDSYNSKV. The CDR3 is CATQGRGKKLF. As DNA, the CDR3 is TGTGCCACTCAGGGACGGGGTAAGAAACTCTTT.

This clone was found a few times. The J gene is TRGJP1, the V gene TRGV11. Being an ORF, TRGV11 has a function that is uncertain. The CDR3 is 12 residues long. Germline trimming cut 11 bases from V and 3 bases from J; bases unmatched to any gene: 3. CDR3 DNA sequence: TGTGCCTGCTCTTCCACTGGTTGGTTCAAGATATTT. The encoded protein is CACSSTGWFKIF.

In regard to this clone: The same CDR3 arises from other DNA sequences in this sample as well. The rearrangement joins TRGV2 to TRGJP1. The junction had 20 bases not matched to a gene; V was cut back by 10 bases and J by 0 bases. The CDR3 contains 18 residues. Germline CDR1 reads EGSNGY; CDR2 reads YDSYNSKV. CDR3 loop: CATGTGGDQNTTGWFKIF. In nucleotides, the CDR3 is TGTGCCACTGGGACGGGCGGCGATCAGAATACCACTGGTTGGTTCAAGATATTT.

As for this clone: This may be a read error: a much more frequent sequence differs by one nucleotide. Other DNA sequences within the sample encode an identical CDR3. The genes are TRGV2 and TRGJ1 or TRGJ2. V gave up 0 bases and J gave up 6 bases; unmatched junction bases: 8. CDR1 EGSNGY and CDR2 YDSYNSKV come from the germline V gene. CDR3 size: 14 residues. CDR3 nucleotides: TGTGCCACCTGGGACGGGCTAGGCGGTTATAAGAAACTCTTT. It codes for CATWDGLGGYKKLF.

In regard to this clone: A read error may be the cause here, since a much bigger clone is one base away. The rearrangement links TRGV2 to TRGJP2. Trimming cost V 0 bases and J 2 bases; bases outside gene matches: 15. The CDR3 extends over 19 amino acids. Germline lookup yields CDR1 EGSNGY and CDR2 YDSYNSKV. This CDR3 is CATWDGPGEAMSSDWIKTF. The CDR3 DNA sequence: TGTGCCACCTGGGACGGGCCAGGAGAGGCCATGAGTAGTGATTGGATCAAGACGTTT.

On this clone itself: Possible read error: a much larger clone is one base away. The V and J genes are TRGV8 and TRGJP1. The V gene's germline CDR1 is VENAVY and CDR2 YDSYNSRV. This CDR3 has 14 residues. The chain's CDR3 is CATWDSSTGWLKIF. For the CDR3, the DNA is TGTGCCACCTGGGATAGCTCCACTGGTTGGCTCAAGATATTT.

As regards this clone: This could be a read error, since a much larger clone is one nucleotide away. Other DNA sequences within the sample encode an identical CDR3. V gene TRGV9 combines with J gene TRGJ1 or TRGJ2. J gave up 3 bases and V 4 bases, and 9 bases lay outside the gene matches. Germline V gene lookup returns CDR1 GITISATS and CDR2 ISYDGTV (reference sequence). This CDR3 is built from 14 residues. CDR3 loop: CALWDWERYYKKLF. The DNA for the CDR3 is TGTGCCTTGTGGGACTGGGAACGTTATTATAAGAAACTCTTT.

The chain joins TRGV8 to TRGJP2. Germline V gene lookup returns CDR1 VENAVY and CDR2 YDSYNSRV. The V gene end was trimmed by 1 base and the J gene end by 1 base; junction bases not matched to a gene: 0. The CDR3 consists of 14 residues. The CDR3 is CATWDSSSDWIKTF. As DNA, the CDR3 is TGTGCCACCTGGGATAGTAGTAGTGATTGGATCAAGACGTTT.

CDR3 in DNA: TGTGCCACCTGGGACGGGCCCCGGATTATAAAGAAACTCTTT. This sequence encodes CATWDGPRIIKKLF. This sequence joins TRGV2 and TRGJ1 or TRGJ2. With V trimmed by 0 bases and J by 10 bases, 12 bases remained unmatched. There are 14 residues in the CDR3. Per germline, CDR1 EGSNGY and CDR2 YDSYNSKV.

The chain couples TRGV10 to TRGJ1 or TRGJ2. TRGV10 is placed among ORFs of uncertain function. The V and J ends lost 8 bases and 1 base, in that order; junction bases with no gene match: 3. This CDR3 is built from 12 residues. The CDR3 here is CAAWGNYYKKLF. DNA of the CDR3: TGTGCTGCGTGGGGCAATTATTATAAGAAACTCTTT.

This rearrangement joins TRGV10 to TRGJP1. TRGV10 carries the ORF label, with uncertain function. Losses at the gene ends were 8 bases for V and 6 bases for J; bases not matched to a gene: 7. The CDR3 extends over 13 amino acids. The CDR3 protein is CAAWSSSGWFKIF. CDR3 nucleotide sequence: TGTGCTGCGTGGAGTTCTTCTGGTTGGTTCAAGATATTT.

For this clone: At one end the junction does not follow the germline gene, possibly because of a read error. Other DNA sequences from this sample encode an identical CDR3 as well. The CDR3, as DNA: TGTGCCACCTGGGAAGCCCTAACTTATTATAAGAAACTCTTC. This sequence encodes CATWEALTYYKKLF. The chain employs TRGV3 and TRGJ1 or TRGJ2. The germline V gene has CDR1 VTNTFY and CDR2 YDVSTARD (reference sequence). This CDR3 has 14 amino acids.

The count of this clone is one. One end of the junction fails to match germline, which may point to a read error. The J gene is TRGJ1 or TRGJ2, the V gene TRGV8. The V gene's germline CDR1 is VENAVY and CDR2 YDSYNSRV. This CDR3 region has 9 residues. The CDR3 reads CATWVIVVF. The CDR3 DNA reads as TGTGCCACCTGGGTAATAGTGGTCTTT.

Concerning this clone itself: Other DNA sequences within the sample encode an identical CDR3. This chain joins TRGV2 and TRGJ1 or TRGJ2. The V gene's germline CDR1 is EGSNGY and CDR2 YDSYNSKV. The trim removed 0 bases at V and 4 bases at J, leaving 3 bases unmatched. CDR3 length: 13 residues. The CDR3 bases are TGTGCCACCTGGGACGGGCTGTATTATAAGAAACTCTTT. As protein: CATWDGLYYKKLF.

This clone is large by share. The chain links TRGV5 to TRGJ1 or TRGJ2. CDR1 and CDR2 from the germline V gene are VINAFY and YDVSNSKD. The CDR3 spans 13 residues. Trimming removed 0 bases from V and 5 bases from J; junction bases left unmatched: 4. The CDR3 nucleotides read TGTGCCACCTGGGACAGGCGCGATTATAAGAAACTCTTT. Residues: CATWDRRDYKKLF.

By share, this clone counts as large (0.1 to 1%). The J gene is TRGJ1 or TRGJ2, the V gene TRGV9. This CDR3 has 12 residues. After removal of 0 bases from V and 12 bases from J, the junction contained 8 bases not matched to a gene. Germline V gene sequence: CDR1 GITISATS, CDR2 ISYDGTV (reference sequence). The DNA of the CDR3 is TGTGCCTTGTGGGAGGTGCATTCCGGGAAACTCTTT. Translating gives CALWEVHSGKLF.

As concerns this clone: A much larger clone differs from this one at a single base, so this may be a read error. This chain joins TRGV4 and TRGJ1 or TRGJ2. CDR3 length: 14 residues. CDR1 is EGSTGY and CDR2 is YDSYTSSV in the germline V gene. CDR3 sequence (DNA): TGCGCCACCTGGGATCCCCAGAATTATTATAAGAAACTCTTT. Translating it yields CATWDPQNYYKKLF.

Notes on this clone: Other DNA variants within this sample encode the same CDR3. For the CDR3, the DNA is TGTGCCACCTGGGATGGGCTGAGTAGTGATTGGATCAAGACGTTT. Protein product: CATWDGLSSDWIKTF. The J gene is TRGJP2, the V gene TRGV2. The CDR3 sequence is 15 residues long. The germline gives CDR1 EGSNGY, CDR2 YDSYNSKV. V dropped 4 bases and J dropped 2; count of bases not matched to a gene: 7.

This chain joins TRGV2 and TRGJP2. Germline CDR1 EGSNGY, CDR2 YDSYNSKV. The CDR3 extends over 20 amino acids. J gave up 6 bases and V 2 bases, and 24 bases lay outside the gene matches. CDR3 residues: CATWDEKRGALSNGDWIKTF. The CDR3 region has the DNA TGTGCCACCTGGGACGAAAAAAGGGGCGCCCTTTCTAACGGTGATTGGATCAAGACGTTT.